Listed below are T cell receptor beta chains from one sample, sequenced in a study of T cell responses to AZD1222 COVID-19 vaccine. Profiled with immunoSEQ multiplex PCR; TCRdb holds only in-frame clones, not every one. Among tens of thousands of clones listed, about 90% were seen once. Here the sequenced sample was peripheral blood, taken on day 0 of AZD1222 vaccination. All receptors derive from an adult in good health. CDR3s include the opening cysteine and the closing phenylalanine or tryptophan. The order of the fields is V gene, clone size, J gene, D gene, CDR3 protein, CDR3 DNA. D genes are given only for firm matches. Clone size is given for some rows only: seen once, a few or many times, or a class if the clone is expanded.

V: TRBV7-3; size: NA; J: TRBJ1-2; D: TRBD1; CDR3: CASSLGDSSLGGYTF; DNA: TGTGCCAGCAGCTTGGGGGACAGCTCCCTGGGCGGCTACACCTTC
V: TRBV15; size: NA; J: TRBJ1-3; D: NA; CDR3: CTTSQKRGNTIYF; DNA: TGTACCACCAGTCAAAAGCGAGGAAACACCATATATTTT
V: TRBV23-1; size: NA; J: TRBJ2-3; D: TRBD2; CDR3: CASSQSSGGAPDTQYF; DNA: TGCGCCAGCAGTCAGTCTAGCGGGGGGGCCCCAGATACGCAGTATTTT
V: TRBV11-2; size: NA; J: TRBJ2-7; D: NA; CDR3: CASSSEWGKTYEQYF; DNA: TGTGCCAGCAGTTCCGAATGGGGTAAGACCTACGAGCAGTACTTC
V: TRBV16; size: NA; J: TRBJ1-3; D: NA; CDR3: CASSQSRSGNTIYF; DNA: TGTGCCAGCAGCCAAAGTCGCTCTGGAAACACCATATATTTT
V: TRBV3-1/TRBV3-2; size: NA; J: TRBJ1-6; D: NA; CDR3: CASSDPGPLGSPLHF; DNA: TGTGCCAGCAGCGACCCGGGCCCACTAGGTTCACCCCTCCACTTT
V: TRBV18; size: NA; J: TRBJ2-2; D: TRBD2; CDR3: CASSPRSGSYTGELFF; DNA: TGTGCCAGCTCCCCTCGTAGCGGGAGCTACACCGGGGAGCTGTTTTTT
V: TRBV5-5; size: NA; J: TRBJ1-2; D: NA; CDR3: CASADTNYGYTF; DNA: TGTGCCAGCGCGGATACTAACTATGGCTACACCTTC
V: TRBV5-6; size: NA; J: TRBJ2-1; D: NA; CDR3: CASSLGTSYEQFF; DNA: TGTGCCAGCAGCTTGGGCACTAGCTATGAGCAGTTCTTC
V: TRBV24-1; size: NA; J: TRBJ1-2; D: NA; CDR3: CATSVNWSCCAGYTF; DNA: TGTGCCACCAGTGTCAATTGGAGTTGCTGTGCTGGCTACACCTTC
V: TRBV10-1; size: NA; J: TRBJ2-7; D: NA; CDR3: CAAGGGEQYF; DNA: TGCGCAGCCGGCGGCGGCGAGCAGTACTTC
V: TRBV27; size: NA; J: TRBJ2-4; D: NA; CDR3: CASSRWGAENIQYF; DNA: TGTGCCAGCAGTCGCTGGGGGGCCGAAAACATTCAGTACTTC
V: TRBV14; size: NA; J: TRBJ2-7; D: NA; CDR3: CASSRLAGTEQYF; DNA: TGTGCCAGCAGCCGGCTCGCGGGGACCGAGCAGTACTTC
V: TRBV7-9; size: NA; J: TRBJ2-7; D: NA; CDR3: CASSPLAGRYYEQYF; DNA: TGTGCCAGCAGCCCTCTCGCGGGACGTTACTACGAGCAGTACTTC
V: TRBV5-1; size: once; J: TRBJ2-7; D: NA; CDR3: CASSLGSGNEQYF; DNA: TGCGCCAGCAGCTTGGGGTCAGGGAACGAGCAGTACTTC
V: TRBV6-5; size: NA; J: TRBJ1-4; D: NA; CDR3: CATMGGEKLFF; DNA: TGTGCCACCATGGGCGGTGAAAAACTGTTTTTT
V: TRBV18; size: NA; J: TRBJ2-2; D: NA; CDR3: CASSIGLTGELFF; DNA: TGTGCCAGCTCTATAGGCCTCACCGGGGAGCTGTTTTTT
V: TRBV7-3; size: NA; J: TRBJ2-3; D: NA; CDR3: CASSEGHLPTDTQYF; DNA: TGTGCCAGCAGCGAAGGCCACCTTCCCACAGATACGCAGTATTTT
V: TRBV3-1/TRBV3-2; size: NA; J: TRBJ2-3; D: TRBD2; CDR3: CASSQTLAGLTDTQYF; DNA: TGTGCCAGCAGCCAAACCCTAGCGGGATTGACAGATACGCAGTATTTT
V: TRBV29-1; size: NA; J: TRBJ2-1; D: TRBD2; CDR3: CSVDKRGYEQFF; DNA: TGCAGCGTTGACAAGCGGGGGTATGAGCAGTTCTTC